Below, 5 T cell receptor beta chains from the same sample are listed, as sequenced in a study of control samples from healthy donors and cancer patients (TCRdb year 2020). Libraries were prepared through the immunoSEQ multiplex PCR assay. What TCRdb holds here is the immuneACCESS table cut down to in-frame rearrangements. Part of the clones is not present; checked against another copy, under half of the missing clones reflect an unresolved V gene, and the others are unexplained. The sample table contains about 89,000 clones; only one count was recorded for roughly 84% of them. Around 2.1% of the sample goes to the ten largest clones. The sample was blood. The origin of the receptors is a woman aged 35 to 49 in good health.

The CDR3 reads CASSTEGPNYGYTF. In nucleotides, the CDR3 is TGTGCCAGCAGCACCGAGGGACCCAACTATGGCTACACCTTC. J is TRBJ1-2 and V is TRBV6-6; the D gene is possibly TRBD1 (5 bases). The CDR3 extends over 14 amino acids. Germline V lookup: CDR1 MNHNY, CDR2 SVGAGI (reference sequence). With 6 bases removed from V and 2 bases from J, the gap between germline ends came to 13 bases.

The rearrangement uses TRBV7-9 and TRBJ1-1, with no clear D. In germline, CDR1 is SEHNR, CDR2 FQNEAQ (reference sequence). Trimming removed 5 bases from V and 0 bases from J, with 13 bases in between. The length of the CDR3 is 15 residues. DNA for the CDR3: TGTGCCAGCAGCGCGGGCGCGCCCTTGAACACTGAAGCTTTCTTT. Its protein is CASSAGAPLNTEAFF.

The DNA for the CDR3 is TGCGCCAGCAGCTTAGGGACAGCGGCCCACAATCAGCCCCAGCATTTT. It codes for CASSLGTAAHNQPQHF. V and J are TRBV5-1 and TRBJ1-5; 7 bases line up with TRBD1. CDR3 length: 16 amino acids. From germline, CDR1 is SGHRS and CDR2 YFSETQ. With V trimmed by 2 bases and J by 3 bases, 8 bases remained unmatched. Combining the CDR3 with reference TRBV5-1 and TRBJ1-5 gives the whole variable domain KAGVTQTPRYLIKTRGQQVTLSCSPISGHRSVSWYQQTPGQGLQFLFEYFSETQRNKGNFPGRFSGRQFSNSRSEMNVSTLELGDSALYLCASSLGTAAHNQPQHFGDGTRLSIL.

The chain joins TRBV14 to TRBJ1-1, with a weak D call TRBD1 (5 bases). The CDR3 sequence is 15 residues long. Per germline, CDR1 SGHDN and CDR2 FVKESK. V shed 6 bases and J shed 5 bases, with 19 bases lying between them. This chain's CDR3 is CASSSSTGVMTEAFF. The CDR3 coding sequence is TGTGCCAGCAGTTCAAGTACAGGCGTAATGACTGAAGCTTTCTTT. The complete variable domain, with remaining parts taken from reference TRBV14 and TRBJ1-1, reads EAGVTQFPSHSVIEKGQTVTLRCDPISGHDNLYWYRRVMGKEIKFLLHFVKESKQDESGMPNNRFLAERTGGTYSTLKVQPAELEDSGVYFCASSSSTGVMTEAFFGQGTRLTVV.

The chain is built from TRBV3-1 (or the pseudogene TRBV3-2) and TRBJ1-3; D is unclear. The germline gives CDR1 LGHDT, CDR2 YNNKEL (reference sequence). Between the trimmed V and J ends, which lost 2 bases and 0 bases, there was a span of 8 bases. The length of the CDR3 is 15 residues. The CDR3 loop reads CASSQPSDSGNTIYF. The CDR3 DNA reads TGTGCCAGCAGCCAACCCAGTGACTCTGGAAACACCATATATTTT.